A single sample is the source of the 9 T cell receptor beta chains below, sequenced in a study of blood T cells in healthy people across ages. Sample-barcoded 5' priming and a J-beta primer mix drove a second PCR of roughly 6 to 12 cycles. TCRdb re-derived calls from the 5' RACE reads in MiXCR, one entry per CDR3 protein. The table has roughly 500,000 distinct CDR3 sequences, about 26% seen once. Sequenced material: blood. These receptors were collected from a woman between 70 and 85 years old in good health.

Only a few counts were recorded for this clonotype. The gene calls are TRBV19 and TRBJ1-5; 7 bases line up with TRBD1. This CDR3 is built from 15 residues. V dropped 6 bases and J dropped 4; count of bases not matched to a gene: 9. CDR1 is LNHDA, CDR2 SQIVND, per germline (reference sequence). The CDR3 coding sequence is TGTGCCAGTAGAGGGGGGACAGTTAAGAATCAGCCCCAGCATTTT. This translates into CASRGGTVKNQPQHF.

Only one count was recorded for this clonotype. V is TRBV21-1 and J is TRBJ2-3; the table's D call TRBD2 went unverified against the DNA. TRBV21-1 is a recognized pseudogene. The CDR3 has 18 amino acids. CDR3 sequence (DNA): TGTGCCAGCAGCAAAGACGCCGGGACTAGCGGCTTCACAGATACGCAGTATTTT. As protein: CASSKDAGTSGFTDTQYF.

As concerns this clonotype: With a much larger clone just one base away, this may be a read error. CDR3 in DNA: TGTGCCAGCAGTTACTCCTACTACGAGCAGTACTTC. This translates into CASSYSYYEQYF. J is TRBJ2-7 and V is TRBV6-2 or TRBV6-3; D gene ambiguous. The CDR3 totals 12 residues. Germline V gene data show CDR1 as MNHEY and CDR2 as SVGEGT. The V and J ends lost 0 bases and 3 bases respectively, with 3 bases between them.

This chain connects TRBV29-1 to TRBJ2-1, with TRBD1 identical over 10 bases. Germline V gives CDR1 SQVTM, CDR2 ANQGSEA. The CDR3 loop spans 15 amino acids. V lost 5 bases and J lost 5; bases outside the gene matches: 9. The CDR3 sequence is CSVKQPGTGDNEQFF. The CDR3 DNA follows: TGCAGCGTTAAGCAACCCGGGACAGGGGACAATGAGCAGTTCTTC.

This clonotype was counted between two and nine times. V and J are TRBV9 and TRBJ2-5; the D gene is possibly TRBD1 (5 bases). The CDR3 length is 14 residues. CDR1 SGDLS and CDR2 YYNGEE come from the germline V gene. V was shortened by 3 bases and J by 0 bases, with 9 bases between the two germline ends. The CDR3 DNA follows: TGTGCCAGCAGCGCCAGACAGTACCAAGAGACCCAGTACTTC. This codes for CASSARQYQETQYF.

This clonotype was detected many times. This sequence joins TRBV6-5 and TRBJ2-7, with a tentative D call TRBD1 (5 bases). The CDR3 sequence is 13 residues long. Germline V gives CDR1 MNHEY, CDR2 SVGAGI. Trimming left V 5 bases short and J 6 bases short, with 14 bases between. The CDR3 nucleotides are TGTGCCAGCAGTGGCAGGGATAGGCTCGAGCAGTACTTC. This codes for CASSGRDRLEQYF.

The V and J genes are TRBV19 and TRBJ1-1; D is possibly TRBD1 (6 bases). The V end was cut by 3 bases, the J end by 7 bases, with 9 bases between. The CDR3 is 12 residues long. In germline, CDR1 is LNHDA, CDR2 SQIVND (reference sequence). This CDR3 reads CASSMEGGEAFF. CDR3 bases: TGTGCCAGTAGTATGGAGGGGGGTGAAGCTTTCTTT.

V usage is TRBV25-1 and J usage is TRBJ1-4; tentative D call: TRBD1 (6 bases). V lost 4 bases to trimming and J lost 10 bases, with 10 bases between them. The length of the CDR3 is 12 residues. Germline assignment: CDR1 MGHDK and CDR2 SYGVNS. CDR3 sequence reads: CASSATGRKLFF. CDR3 sequence (DNA): TGTGCCAGCAGTGCCACAGGGAGAAAACTGTTTTTT.

This sequence joins TRBV7-2 and TRBJ2-3, with D uncertain. CDR1 and CDR2 (germline): SGHTA, FQGNSA. V lost 0 bases, J lost 3 bases, and 10 bases lay in between. This CDR3 has 15 residues. CDR3 amino acids: CASSLALFGTDTQYF. CDR3 nucleotide sequence: TGTGCCAGCAGCTTAGCCCTGTTTGGGACAGATACGCAGTATTTT.